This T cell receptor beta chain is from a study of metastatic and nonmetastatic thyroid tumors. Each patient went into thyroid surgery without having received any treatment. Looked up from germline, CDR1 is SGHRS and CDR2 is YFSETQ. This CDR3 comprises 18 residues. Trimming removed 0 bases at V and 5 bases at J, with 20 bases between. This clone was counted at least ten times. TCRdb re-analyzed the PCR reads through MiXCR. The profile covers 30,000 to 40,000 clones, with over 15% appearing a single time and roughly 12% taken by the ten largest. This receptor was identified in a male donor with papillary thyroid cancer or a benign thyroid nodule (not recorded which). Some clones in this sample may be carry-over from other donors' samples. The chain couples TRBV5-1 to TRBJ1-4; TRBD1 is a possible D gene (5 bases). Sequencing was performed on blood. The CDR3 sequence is CASSLGGTKGTQNEKLFF. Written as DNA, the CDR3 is TGCGCCAGCAGCTTGGGGGGAACCAAGGGGACTCAGAATGAAAAACTGTTTTTT.